The entry below gives a single TCR beta chain sequence along with its context. Antigen unknown. These data belong to a study of follicular helper T cells after annual influenza vaccination. In the study overall: Blood was drawn on days 0, 7 and 28 after vaccination.

The CDR3 covers 15 residues. The J segment lost 7 bases and the V segment lost 1 base, leaving 6 bases of the junction unmatched. Germline V gene lookup returns CDR1 MNHEY and CDR2 SMNVEV (reference sequence). Subjects lived in the community and lacked influenza vaccine within the prior 6 months. General study results and limits: ICOS+CD38+ cTfh clonality tracked population frequency, and its change tracked circulating plasmablast change. Productive TCRB sequences came from only roughly 9.5-22% of cells.

TCRdb keeps only in-frame clones here, not all; method: immunoSEQ multiplex PCR. The sample includes approximately 10,000 clones, roughly 85% of them seen just once. The source material was CXCR5- memory CD4+ T cells sorted from blood, sampled 6 weeks after influenza vaccination. This chain joins TRBV27 and TRBJ1-2, with 10 bases lining up with TRBD1. This receptor was obtained from an adult who received the influenza vaccine. The DNA of the CDR3 is TGTGCCAGCAGTTTATTTGGGGACAGGGGTATTGGCTACACCTTC. Amino acid sequence: CASSLFGDRGIGYTF.